Sequencing of this T cell receptor (beta chain) was carried out in a study of T cell clonality in common variable immunodeficiency. Points from the study as a whole: CVID patient heterogeneity limited repertoire-clinical complication correlations. Fewer deletions and N-nucleotide insertions were reportedly seen in common variable immunodeficiency TCR beta sequences.

This CDR3 has 15 residues. Trimming took off 0 bases at V and 7 bases at J, with 15 bases between the two ends. Germline lookup yields CDR1 LNHDA and CDR2 SQIVND (reference sequence). This clone has a count of ten or more. No antigen is known for it. The read terminates 3 residues ahead of where the CDR3 ends, so the germline J gene completes it. The table came from immunoSEQ multiplex PCR; TCRdb's copy has only in-frame clones and leaves some out. Recorded here are over 50,000 clones, none singletons. The TCR sequence derives from a person aged 18 to 75 in good health. Sequencing was carried out using peripheral blood mononuclear cells. V gene TRBV19 combines with J gene TRBJ1-1, with D unclear. CDR3 DNA, as far as it was read: TGTGCCAGTAGTATAGAGCAACTTTTTCCCGGTGAA. The encoded protein is CASSIEQLFPGE. The CDR3, in full, reads CASSIEQLFPGEAFF.